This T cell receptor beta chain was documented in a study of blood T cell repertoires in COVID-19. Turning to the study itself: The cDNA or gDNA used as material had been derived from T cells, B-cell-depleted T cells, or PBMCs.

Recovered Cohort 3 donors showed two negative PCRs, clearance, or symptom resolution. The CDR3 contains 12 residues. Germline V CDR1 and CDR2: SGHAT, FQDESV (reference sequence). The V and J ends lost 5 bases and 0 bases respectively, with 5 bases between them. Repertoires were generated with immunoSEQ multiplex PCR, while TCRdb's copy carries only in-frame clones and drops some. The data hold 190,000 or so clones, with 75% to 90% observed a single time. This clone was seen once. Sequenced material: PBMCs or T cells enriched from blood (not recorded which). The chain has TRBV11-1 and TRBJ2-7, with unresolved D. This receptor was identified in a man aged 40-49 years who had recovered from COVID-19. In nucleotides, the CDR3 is TGTGCCAGCAGCATCTACTCCTACGAGCAGTACTTC. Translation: CASSIYSYEQYF. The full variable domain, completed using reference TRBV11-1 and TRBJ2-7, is EAEVAQSPRYKITEKSQAVAFWCDPISGHATLYWYRQILGQGPELLVQFQDESVVDDSQLPKDRFSAERLKGVDSTLKIQPAELGDSAMYLCASSIYSYEQYFGPGTRLTVT.